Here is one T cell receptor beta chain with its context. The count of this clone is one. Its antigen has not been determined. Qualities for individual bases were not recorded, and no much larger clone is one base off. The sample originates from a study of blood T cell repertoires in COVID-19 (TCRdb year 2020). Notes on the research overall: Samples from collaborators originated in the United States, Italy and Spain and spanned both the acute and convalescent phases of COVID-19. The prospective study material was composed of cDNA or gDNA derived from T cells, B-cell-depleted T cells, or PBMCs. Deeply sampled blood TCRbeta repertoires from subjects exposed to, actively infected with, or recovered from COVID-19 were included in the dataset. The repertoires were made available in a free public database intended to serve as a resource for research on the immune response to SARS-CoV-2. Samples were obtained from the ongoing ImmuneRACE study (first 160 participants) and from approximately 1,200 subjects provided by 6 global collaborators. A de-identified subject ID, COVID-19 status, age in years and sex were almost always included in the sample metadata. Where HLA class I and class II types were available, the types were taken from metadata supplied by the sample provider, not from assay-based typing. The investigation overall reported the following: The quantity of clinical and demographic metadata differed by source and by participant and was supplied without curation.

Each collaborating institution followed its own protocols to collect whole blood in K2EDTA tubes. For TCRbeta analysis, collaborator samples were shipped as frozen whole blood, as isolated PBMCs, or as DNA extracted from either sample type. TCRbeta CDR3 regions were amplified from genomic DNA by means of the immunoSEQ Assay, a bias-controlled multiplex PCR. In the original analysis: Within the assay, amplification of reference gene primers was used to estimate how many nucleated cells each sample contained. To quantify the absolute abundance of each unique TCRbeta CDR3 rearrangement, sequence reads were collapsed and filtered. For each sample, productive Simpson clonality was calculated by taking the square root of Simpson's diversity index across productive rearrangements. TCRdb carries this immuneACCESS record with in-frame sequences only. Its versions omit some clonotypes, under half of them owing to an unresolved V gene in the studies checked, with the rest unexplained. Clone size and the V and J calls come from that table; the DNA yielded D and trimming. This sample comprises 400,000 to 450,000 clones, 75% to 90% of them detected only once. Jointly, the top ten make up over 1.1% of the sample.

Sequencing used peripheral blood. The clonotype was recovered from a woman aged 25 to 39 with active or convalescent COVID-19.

The DNA sequence is as follows: TGTGCCAGCAGCCCCGACAGGGGCAAGACCCAGTACTTC. This translates into CASSPDRGKTQYF. The chain is assembled from TRBV7-2 and TRBJ2-5; the central 8 bases match TRBD1. Spanning cysteine to phenylalanine, the CDR3 consists of 13 amino acids. Only the CDR3 DNA stays, 39 bases, in frame from base 1. As encoded in the germline V gene, CDR1 is SGHTA while CDR2 is FQGNSA. V and J are trimmed by 5 bases and 6 bases, and the gene matches miss 5 bases of the junction.